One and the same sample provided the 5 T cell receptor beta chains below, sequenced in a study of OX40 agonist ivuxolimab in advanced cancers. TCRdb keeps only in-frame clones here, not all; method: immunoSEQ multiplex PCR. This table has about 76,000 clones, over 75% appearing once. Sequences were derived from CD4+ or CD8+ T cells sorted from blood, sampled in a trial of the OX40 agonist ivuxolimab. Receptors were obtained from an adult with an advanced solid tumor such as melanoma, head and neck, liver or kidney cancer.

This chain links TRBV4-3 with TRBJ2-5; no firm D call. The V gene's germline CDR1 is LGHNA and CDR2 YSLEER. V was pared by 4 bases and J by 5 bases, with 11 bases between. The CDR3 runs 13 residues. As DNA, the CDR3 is TGCGCCAGCAGCCTATCGAAAGGGGAGACCCAGTACTTC. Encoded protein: CASSLSKGETQYF.

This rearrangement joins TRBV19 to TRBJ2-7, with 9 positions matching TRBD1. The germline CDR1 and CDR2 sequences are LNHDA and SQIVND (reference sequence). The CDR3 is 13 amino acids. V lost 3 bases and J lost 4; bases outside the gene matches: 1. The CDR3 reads CASSMDRGYEQYF. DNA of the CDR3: TGTGCCAGTAGTATGGACAGGGGTTACGAGCAGTACTTC.

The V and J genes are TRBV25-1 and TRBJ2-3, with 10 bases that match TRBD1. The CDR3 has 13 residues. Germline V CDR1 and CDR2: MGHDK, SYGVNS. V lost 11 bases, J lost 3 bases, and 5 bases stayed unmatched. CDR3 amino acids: CASGQGGTDTQYF. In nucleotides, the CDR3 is TGTGCCTCTGGACAGGGGGGGACAGATACGCAGTATTTT.

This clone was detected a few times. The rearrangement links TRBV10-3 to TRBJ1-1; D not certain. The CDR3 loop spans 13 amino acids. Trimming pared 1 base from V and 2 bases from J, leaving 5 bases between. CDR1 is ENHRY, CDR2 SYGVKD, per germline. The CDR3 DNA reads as TGTGCCATCAGTGAGTTAGAAAACACTGAAGCTTTCTTT. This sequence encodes CAISELENTEAFF.

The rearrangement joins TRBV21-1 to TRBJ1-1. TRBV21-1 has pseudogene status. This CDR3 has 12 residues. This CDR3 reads CASSKRGTEAFF. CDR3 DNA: TGTGCCAGCAGCAAGAGGGGTACTGAAGCTTTCTTT.